The 21 T cell receptor beta chains below were found in one sample sequenced in a study of Ad26.COV2.S vaccination and SARS-CoV-2 variants. The method was immunoSEQ multiplex PCR; TCRdb's version includes in-frame clones alone and lacks a portion of them. Here the sample spans 350,000 to 400,000 clones, 80% to 90% being singletons. The treatment here: about 20 received Ad26.COV2.S at low or high dose, single or two shots; about 5 received placebo; per-sample allocation not given. It was on day 63 after the first vaccine or placebo injection that samples were taken. The sequencing used peripheral blood, collected in a trial of Ad26.COV2.S vaccine versus placebo. Receptors originate from a person between 18 and 60 years old who received the Ad26.COV2.S COVID-19 vaccine or a placebo.

This clone has ten or more counts. This rearrangement joins TRBV12-1 to TRBJ2-7; no DNA check was done on the table's D call, TRBD2. TRBV12-1 is flagged as a pseudogene. The CDR3 consists of 14 residues. As DNA, the CDR3 is TGTGCCAGCCGGGGGGCAGGCTGGGCCTACGAGCAGTACTTC. The encoded protein is CASRGAGWAYEQYF.

The chain couples TRBV2 to TRBJ2-5, with a tentative D call TRBD2 (6 bases). The CDR3 spans 13 residues. CDR1 SNHLY and CDR2 FYNNEI come from the germline V gene. The germline V and J ends were trimmed by 10 bases and 0 bases, with 12 bases remaining between them. The CDR3 DNA sequence: TGTGCCAATATCCGGGACTACCAAGAGACCCAGTACTTC. Amino acid sequence: CANIRDYQETQYF. Filled out from reference TRBV2 and TRBJ2-5, the complete variable domain reads EPEVTQTPSHQVTQMGQEVILRCVPISNHLYFYWYRQILGQKVEFLVSFYNNEISEKSEIFDDQFSVERPDGSNFTLKIRSTKLEDSAMYFCANIRDYQETQYFGPGTRLLVL.

CDR3 in DNA: TGTGCCAGCAGTTTAAGCGAGGAGCCCCAGCATTTT. It yields the protein CASSLSEEPQHF. The chain carries TRBV28 and TRBJ1-5, with D hard to call. There are 12 residues in the CDR3. CDR1 MDHEN and CDR2 SYDVKM come from the germline V gene. With 2 bases removed from V and 8 bases from J, the gap between germline ends came to 7 bases.

The chain combines TRBV4-3 with TRBJ1-3, with D unclear. CDR3 length: 15 residues. Trimming stripped 1 base from V and 1 base from J, with 8 bases between. CDR1 and CDR2 from the germline V gene are LGHNA and YSLEER. The CDR3 DNA follows: TGCGCCAGCAGCCAAGTGGGAGGGTCTGGAAACACCATATATTTT. Protein: CASSQVGGSGNTIYF.

The rearrangement uses TRBV28 and TRBJ2-1, with D tentatively TRBD1 (5 bases). CDR3 length equals 11 residues. V dropped 6 bases and J dropped 7 bases, with 7 bases sitting between them. Germline V lookup: CDR1 MDHEN, CDR2 SYDVKM. In DNA, the CDR3 is TGTGCCAGCAGAGGGGCAAATGAGCAGTTCTTC. Its translation is CASRGANEQFF.

This chain joins TRBV2 and TRBJ2-2, with D maybe TRBD2 (6 bases). V was cut by 8 bases and J by 1 base, with 8 bases left in between. Germline assignment: CDR1 SNHLY and CDR2 FYNNEI. CDR3 length: 13 residues. The CDR3 DNA follows: TGTGCCAGCTTGGGAGGGAACACCGGGGAGCTGTTTTTT. Translation: CASLGGNTGELFF.

This rearrangement joins TRBV7-9 to TRBJ1-5, with D possibly being TRBD1 (6 bases). Trimming took off 5 bases at V and 7 bases at J, with 12 bases between the two ends. This CDR3 region has 13 residues. Per germline, CDR1 SEHNR and CDR2 FQNEAQ (reference sequence). CDR3 nucleotides: TGTGCCAGCAGCCAACAGGGTTGGCAGCCCCAGCATTTT. Translated, it gives CASSQQGWQPQHF. The variable domain in full, completed from reference TRBV7-9 and TRBJ1-5, reads DTGVSQNPRHKITKRGQNVTFRCDPISEHNRLYWYRQTLGQGPEFLTYFQNEAQLEKSRLLSDRFSAERPKGSFSTLEIQRTEQGDSAMYLCASSQQGWQPQHFGDGTRLSIL.

This clone was seen a single time. CDR3 sequence: CASIRLVGSGNTIYF. In DNA, the CDR3 is TGTGCCAGCATCAGACTCGTGGGGTCTGGAAACACCATATATTTT. The V gene is TRBV2, the J gene TRBJ1-3; no clear D. Germline V gene sequence: CDR1 SNHLY, CDR2 FYNNEI. This CDR3 spans 15 amino acids. The V gene lost 7 bases and the J gene lost 1 base, with 14 bases spanning the gap. Complete variable domain (other parts from reference TRBV2 and TRBJ1-3): EPEVTQTPSHQVTQMGQEVILRCVPISNHLYFYWYRQILGQKVEFLVSFYNNEISEKSEIFDDQFSVERPDGSNFTLKIRSTKLEDSAMYFCASIRLVGSGNTIYFGEGSWLTVV.

This chain links TRBV29-1 with TRBJ1-2; 8 positions match TRBD1. Germline assignment: CDR1 SQVTM and CDR2 ANQGSEA. J was trimmed by 7 bases and V by 6 bases; bases with no gene match: 7. This CDR3 is built from 12 residues. CDR3 loop: CSVPGQVSGYTF. The CDR3 DNA is TGCAGCGTACCGGGACAGGTCTCTGGCTACACCTTC. Variable domain in full (rest from reference TRBV29-1 and TRBJ1-2): SAVISQKPSRDICQRGTSLTIQCQVDSQVTMMFWYRQQPGQSLTLIATANQGSEATYESGFVIDKFPISRPNLTFSTLTVSNMSPEDSSIYLCSVPGQVSGYTFGSGTRLTVV.

This clone was recorded a few times. CDR3 sequence (DNA): TGTGCCAGCAGCCAAGAAGGCCAGGGTCGGACACCCCTCCACTTT. Its protein product is CASSQEGQGRTPLHF. V and J are TRBV4-2 and TRBJ1-6, with a weak D call TRBD1 (5 bases). Trimming left V 0 bases short and J 11 bases short, with 14 bases between. Per germline, CDR1 LGHNA and CDR2 YNFKEQ. The CDR3 consists of 15 residues.

This sequence joins TRBV11-2 and TRBJ2-5; D remains ambiguous. The germline gives CDR1 SGHAT, CDR2 FQNNGV. With 1 base removed from V and 2 bases from J, the gap between germline ends came to 5 bases. This CDR3 region has 13 residues. In DNA, the CDR3 is TGTGCCAGCAGCTTAGGGCAGCAAGAGACCCAGTACTTC. It encodes CASSLGQQETQYF. The whole variable domain, filled in from reference TRBV11-2 and TRBJ2-5, reads EAGVAQSPRYKIIEKRQSVAFWCNPISGHATLYWYQQILGQGPKLLIQFQNNGVVDDSQLPKDRFSAERLKGVDSTLKIQPAKLEDSAVYLCASSLGQQETQYFGPGTRLLVL.

The chain joins TRBV5-1 to TRBJ1-1, with D unresolved. Germline CDR1 SGHRS, CDR2 YFSETQ. V lost 4 bases and J lost 1, with 8 bases in between. The CDR3 is 13 residues long. The CDR3 reads CASSELRNTEAFF. In DNA form, the CDR3 reads TGCGCCAGCAGCGAGCTCCGGAACACTGAAGCTTTCTTT.

This chain uses TRBV6-4 with TRBJ1-1; D gene uncertain. V lost 6 bases and J 1 base, leaving 9 bases between the germline ends. This CDR3 comprises 13 residues. CDR1 MRHNA and CDR2 SNTAGT come from the germline V gene. CDR3 sequence (DNA): TGTGCCAGCAGCAGTACAGCGAACACTGAAGCTTTCTTT. It yields the protein CASSSTANTEAFF.

V and J are TRBV19 and TRBJ1-2, with D possibly matching TRBD1 (5 bases). CDR1 and CDR2 (germline): LNHDA, SQIVND (reference sequence). The CDR3 consists of 15 residues. V was pared by 7 bases and J by 3 bases, with 18 bases between. The CDR3 loop is CASTKGAGDDYGYTF. CDR3 DNA: TGTGCCAGTACCAAAGGGGCAGGAGACGACTATGGCTACACCTTC.

The gene calls are TRBV18 and TRBJ2-5; 9 bases align to TRBD1. Germline CDR1 and CDR2: KGHSH and LQKENI. The CDR3 consists of 14 residues. Unmatched junction bases numbered 4, after V lost 3 bases and J lost 5 bases. CDR3 protein: CASSPGQGKETQYF. CDR3 DNA sequence: TGTGCCAGCTCACCTGGACAGGGGAAGGAGACCCAGTACTTC.

This sequence joins TRBV18 and TRBJ2-1; D is possibly TRBD1 (6 bases). V was clipped by 1 base and J by 3 bases, with 13 bases between them. The CDR3 is 16 amino acids. Germline V gene sequence: CDR1 KGHSH, CDR2 LQKENI. The CDR3 reads CASSPLAGASYNEQFF. The CDR3 coding sequence is TGTGCCAGCTCACCACTAGCAGGGGCAAGCTACAATGAGCAGTTCTTC.

V is TRBV19 and J is TRBJ1-1; TRBD1 might be the D (5 bases). Deletions cut 6 bases from V and 1 base from J, with 9 bases between. Germline CDR1 is LNHDA and CDR2 is SQIVND (reference sequence). This CDR3 is built from 13 residues. This chain's CDR3 is CASSQTGNTEAFF. CDR3 nucleotide sequence: TGTGCCAGTAGCCAAACAGGGAACACTGAAGCTTTCTTT.

The chain recombines TRBV7-2 with TRBJ1-1; 7 nucleotides align to TRBD1. The trim removed 5 bases at V and 14 bases at J, leaving 20 bases unmatched. This CDR3 spans 15 amino acids. Germline V lookup: CDR1 SGHTA, CDR2 FQGNSA. Here the CDR3 reads CASSGQPGQLQQGFF. DNA of the CDR3: TGTGCCAGCAGCGGACAACCGGGACAGCTTCAACAGGGGTTCTTT.

The genes are TRBV27 and TRBJ1-1, with TRBD1 matching over 7 bases. Germline loops: CDR1 MNHEY, CDR2 SMNVEV (reference sequence). The CDR3 is 14 amino acids. Germline trimming cut 7 bases from V and 4 bases from J; bases unmatched to any gene: 9. The CDR3 sequence is CASIDLRGATEAFF. The CDR3, as DNA: TGTGCCAGCATTGATCTCAGGGGGGCCACTGAAGCTTTCTTT.

This clone was detected only once. V gene TRBV6-1 combines with J gene TRBJ2-1; 11 nucleotides match TRBD1. The CDR3 is 14 amino acids. CDR1 is MNHNS, CDR2 SASEGT, per germline. The ends lost 2 bases at V and 8 bases at J; junction bases unmatched: 2. CDR3 sequence: CASSELDRGHEQFF. The CDR3 DNA sequence: TGTGCCAGCAGTGAATTGGACAGGGGGCATGAGCAGTTCTTC.

The chain carries TRBV7-2 and TRBJ2-3, with TRBD1 matching 9 bases. CDR3 length: 13 amino acids. Per the germline V gene, CDR1 is SGHTA and CDR2 is FQGNSA. J gave up 5 bases and V 4 bases, and 1 base lay outside the gene matches. In nucleotides, the CDR3 is TGTGCCAGCAGCTCGGGACAGGGAGATACGCAGTATTTT. Protein product: CASSSGQGDTQYF.